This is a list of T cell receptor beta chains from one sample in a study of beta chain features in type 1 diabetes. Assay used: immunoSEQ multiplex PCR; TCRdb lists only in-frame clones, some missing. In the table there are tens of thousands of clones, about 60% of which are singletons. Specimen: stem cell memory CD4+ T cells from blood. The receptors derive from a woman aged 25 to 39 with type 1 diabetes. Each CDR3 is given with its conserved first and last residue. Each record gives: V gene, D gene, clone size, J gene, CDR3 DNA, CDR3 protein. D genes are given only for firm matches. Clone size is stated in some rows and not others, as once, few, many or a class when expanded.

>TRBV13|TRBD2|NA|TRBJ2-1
TGTGCCAGCAGCTTGATAGCGGGGGGTGGGTCCTACAATGAGCAGTTCTTC
CASSLIAGGGSYNEQFF
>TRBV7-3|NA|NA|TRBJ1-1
TGTGCCAGCAGCTTAGATGGGCGACACACTGAAGCTTTCTTT
CASSLDGRHTEAFF
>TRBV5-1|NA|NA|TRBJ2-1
TGCGCCAGCAGCTTGGCCAGAGGCTCCCACCACAATGAGCAGTTCTTC
CASSLARGSHHNEQFF
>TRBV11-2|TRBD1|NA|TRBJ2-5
TGTGCCAGCAGCGTGACAGGGCAAGAGACCCAGTACTTC
CASSVTGQETQYF
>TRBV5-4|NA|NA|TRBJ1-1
TGTGCCAGCAGCTTGGCTACAGGGACTGAAGCTTTCTTT
CASSLATGTEAFF
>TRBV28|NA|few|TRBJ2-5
TGTGCCAGCAGAAATAGCGGCCCCGGTGAGACCCAGTACTTC
CASRNSGPGETQYF
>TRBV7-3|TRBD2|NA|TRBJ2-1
TGTGCCAGCAGCTTAACGCTAGCGGGAGGGACGCATGTGCAGTTCTTC
CASSLTLAGGTHVQFF
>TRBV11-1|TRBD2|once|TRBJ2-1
TGTGCCAGCAGCTTAGGAGTAGCGGGAGAGCAGTTCTTC
CASSLGVAGEQFF
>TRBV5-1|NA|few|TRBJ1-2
TGCGCCAGTACTACAGGAAGCAACTATGGCTACACCTTC
CASTTGSNYGYTF
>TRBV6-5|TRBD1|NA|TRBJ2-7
TGTGCCAGCAGTTACGAAGGGACAGGGGGCACGTACGAGCAGTACTTC
CASSYEGTGGTYEQYF
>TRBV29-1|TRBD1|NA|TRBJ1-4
TGCAGCGTTGAAGGGACAGGGGGCTCCCGGACTAATGAAAAACTGTTTTTT
CSVEGTGGSRTNEKLFF
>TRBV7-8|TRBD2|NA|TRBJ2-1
TGTGCCAGCAGACGGACTAGCGGGAGTGATGAGCAGTTCTTC
CASRRTSGSDEQFF
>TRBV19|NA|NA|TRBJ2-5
TGTGCCAGTAGTATAAACCTCGGGGGTTCAGAGACCCAGTACTTC
CASSINLGGSETQYF
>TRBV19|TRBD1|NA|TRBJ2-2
TGTGCCAGTAATAGACAGGGATCTCACGGGGAGCTGTTTTTT
CASNRQGSHGELFF
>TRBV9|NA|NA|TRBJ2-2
TGTGCCAGCTCAGTACAAGCCGGGGAGCTGTTTTTT
CASSVQAGELFF
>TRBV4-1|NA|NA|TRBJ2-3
TGCGCCAGCAGCCGGTTAGGACTTCTCCCCACAGATACGCAGTATTTT
CASSRLGLLPTDTQYF
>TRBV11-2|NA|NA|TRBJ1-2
TGTGCCAGCAGCTTAGTGACTTATGGCTACACCTTC
CASSLVTYGYTF
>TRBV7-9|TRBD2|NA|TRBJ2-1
TGTGCCAGCACCCGTCGGTCTAGCGGGGGATTCAATGAGCAGTTCTTC
CASTRRSSGGFNEQFF
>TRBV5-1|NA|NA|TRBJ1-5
TGCGCCAGCAGCTCGGTCACGGGGCAGCCCCAGCATTTT
CASSSVTGQPQHF
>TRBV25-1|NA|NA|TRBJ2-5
TGTGCCAGCAGTACAGTAGACGGTGGGACCCAGTACTTC
CASSTVDGGTQYF
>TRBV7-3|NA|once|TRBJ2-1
TGTGCCACCTCCTGGGGGCAGGAGCGTGAGCAGTTCTTC
CATSWGQEREQFF
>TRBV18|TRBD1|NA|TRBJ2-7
TGTGCCAGCTTATCGGACAGGGTCTACGAGCAGTACTTC
CASLSDRVYEQYF
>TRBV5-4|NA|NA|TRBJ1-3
TGTGCCAGCAGCTCCAGTCTTGGAAACACCATATATTTT
CASSSSLGNTIYF
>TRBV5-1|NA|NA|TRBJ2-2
TGCGCCAGCACCTTGACAGGTTCGAACACCGGGGAGCTGTTTTTT
CASTLTGSNTGELFF
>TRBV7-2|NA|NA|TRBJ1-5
TGTGCCAGCAGCTTATCTAGCCTTAGCAATCAGCCCCAGCATTTT
CASSLSSLSNQPQHF
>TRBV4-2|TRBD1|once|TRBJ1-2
TGTGCCAGCAGCCAAGATCTCACAGGGGTTTACTATGGCTACACCTTC
CASSQDLTGVYYGYTF
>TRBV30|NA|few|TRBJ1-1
TGTGCCTGCTTGACCCGGGACATGATGAACACTGAAGCTTTCTTT
CACLTRDMMNTEAFF
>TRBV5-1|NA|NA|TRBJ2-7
TGCGCCAGCAGCTTGTTGGACAGCTACGAGCAGTACTTC
CASSLLDSYEQYF
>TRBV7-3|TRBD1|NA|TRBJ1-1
TGTGCCAGCAGCGAAAGACAGGGGAGTACTGAAGCTTTCTTT
CASSERQGSTEAFF
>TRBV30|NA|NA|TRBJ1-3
TGTGCCTGGAGCTTCGGGATCCTCTCTGGAAACACCATATATTTT
CAWSFGILSGNTIYF
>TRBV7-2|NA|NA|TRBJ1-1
TGTGCCAGCAGCTTAGTCGACAGATACACTGAAGCTTTCTTT
CASSLVDRYTEAFF
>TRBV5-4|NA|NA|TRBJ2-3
TGTGCCAGCAGCTTGGCCGGCACAGATACGCAGTATTTT
CASSLAGTDTQYF
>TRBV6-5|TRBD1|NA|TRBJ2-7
TGTGCCAGCAGTTACTCCTGGACAGGACCCCACGAGCAGTACTTC
CASSYSWTGPHEQYF
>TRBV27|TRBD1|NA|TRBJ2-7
TGTGCCAGCAGTTCAGCAGGGGGCTGGTACGAGCAGTACTTC
CASSSAGGWYEQYF
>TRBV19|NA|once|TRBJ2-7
TGTGCCAGTAGAGAGCGAGGTACCTACGAGCAGTACTTC
CASRERGTYEQYF
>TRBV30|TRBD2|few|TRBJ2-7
TGTGCCTGGAGACTAGCGGGAGGGTACGAGCAGTACTTC
CAWRLAGGYEQYF
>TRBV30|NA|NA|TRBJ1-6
TGTGCCTGGAGTCTAACAGGGCCGCCCCTCCACTTT
CAWSLTGPPLHF
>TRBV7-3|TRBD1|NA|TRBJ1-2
TGTGCCAGCAGTACAGGGGGCGATGGCTACACCTTC
CASSTGGDGYTF
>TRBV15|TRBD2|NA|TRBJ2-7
TGTGCCACCAGCAGAGCTTGGACTAGCGGGAGGTACGAGCAGTACTTC
CATSRAWTSGRYEQYF
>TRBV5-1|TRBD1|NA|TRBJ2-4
TGCGCCAGCAGCTTTCTCCAGGGGGAAAACATTCAGTACTTC
CASSFLQGENIQYF
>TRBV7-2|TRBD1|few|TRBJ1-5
TGTGCCAGCAGCTTATTTCAGGGGGTCGATCAGCCCCAGCATTTT
CASSLFQGVDQPQHF
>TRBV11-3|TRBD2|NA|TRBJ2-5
TGTGCCAGCAGCCTAATAGGGACTAGCGGCGGAGAGACCCAGTACTTC
CASSLIGTSGGETQYF
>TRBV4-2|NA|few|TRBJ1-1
TGTGCCAGCAGCCAAGAGCGGTACTCGAACACTGAAGCTTTCTTT
CASSQERYSNTEAFF
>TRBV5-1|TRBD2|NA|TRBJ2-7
TGCGCCAGTTCACTAGCGGGAGAATTATACGAGCAGTACTTC
CASSLAGELYEQYF
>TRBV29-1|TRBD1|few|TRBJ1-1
TGCAGCGCTGGAACGGGACAGGGTAGCACTGAAGCTTTCTTT
CSAGTGQGSTEAFF
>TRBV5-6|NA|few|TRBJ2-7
TGTGCCAGCAACCGGGACAACGGCTACGAGCAGTACTTC
CASNRDNGYEQYF
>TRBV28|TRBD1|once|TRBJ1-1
TGTGCCAGCAGTCCGCCCAGGGGGCAATTGAACACTGAAGCTTTCTTT
CASSPPRGQLNTEAFF
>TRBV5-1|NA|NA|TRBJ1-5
TGCGCCAGCAGCCCAGGGGAATTGGGCCAGCCCCAGCATTTT
CASSPGELGQPQHF
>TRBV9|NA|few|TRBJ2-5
TGTGCCAGCAGCGTAGCTGGGGGGCTAGCGGCGACCCAGTACTTC
CASSVAGGLAATQYF
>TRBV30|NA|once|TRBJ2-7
TGTGCCTGGAGTGTACGGCGGCAGATAGGCGTCGAGCAGTACTTC
CAWSVRRQIGVEQYF
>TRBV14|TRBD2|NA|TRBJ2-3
TGTGCCAGCAGCCCCTGGGCGGGAGGCAGAGATACGCAGTATTTT
CASSPWAGGRDTQYF